These 23 T cell receptor beta chains originate from one sample sequenced in a study of blood T cell repertoires in COVID-19. Here immunoSEQ multiplex PCR was the method, and the copy in TCRdb shows in-frame clones only, minus some. The sample records about 220,000 clones, approximately 83% being singletons. Sequencing was carried out using PBMCs or T cells enriched from blood (not recorded which). The receptors stem from an older woman who had recovered from COVID-19.

The gene calls are TRBV5-1 and TRBJ2-6, with TRBD1 as a possible D gene (7 bases). Germline V lookup: CDR1 SGHRS, CDR2 YFSETQ. Between the trimmed V and J ends, which lost 4 bases and 0 bases, there was a span of 11 bases. The CDR3 has 16 residues. CDR3 bases: TGCGCCAGCAGCCCCCAGGGGGGCTCTGGGGCCAACGTCCTGACTTTC. This gives the protein CASSPQGGSGANVLTF.

V and J are TRBV20-1 and TRBJ2-7, with TRBD1 as a possible D gene (6 bases). CDR1 and CDR2 from the germline V gene are DFQATT and SNEGSKA (reference sequence). Trimming cost V 3 bases and J 6 bases, with 15 bases left between them. The CDR3 consists of 13 residues. CDR3 in amino acids: CSASLPGAGEQYF. The CDR3, as DNA: TGCAGTGCTAGTCTTCCAGGGGCCGGCGAGCAGTACTTC.

V usage is TRBV2 and J usage is TRBJ2-1; the D gene is possibly TRBD2 (5 bases). CDR1 SNHLY and CDR2 FYNNEI come from the germline V gene. Trimming shortened V by 1 base and J by 10 bases, and 5 bases separated the two germline ends. The CDR3 is 11 residues long. The CDR3 sequence: CASSEEREQFF. The CDR3 DNA reads TGTGCCAGCAGTGAAGAGCGGGAGCAGTTCTTC. The full variable domain, rest sourced from reference TRBV2 and TRBJ2-1, is EPEVTQTPSHQVTQMGQEVILRCVPISNHLYFYWYRQILGQKVEFLVSFYNNEISEKSEIFDDQFSVERPDGSNFTLKIRSTKLEDSAMYFCASSEEREQFFGPGTRLTVL.

This chain links TRBV7-9 with TRBJ2-2; 10 bases agree with TRBD2. The trim removed 2 bases at V and 1 base at J, leaving 1 base unmatched. CDR3 length: 16 residues. The V gene's germline CDR1 is SEHNR and CDR2 FQNEAQ (reference sequence). DNA for the CDR3: TGTGCCAGCAGCTTACTAGCGGGGGTGAACACCGGGGAGCTGTTTTTT. It codes for CASSLLAGVNTGELFF.

V is TRBV27 and J is TRBJ1-4; 9 nucleotides line up with TRBD1. The J segment lost 8 bases and the V segment lost 5 bases, leaving 12 bases of the junction unmatched. The CDR3 is 16 amino acids. Germline-derived CDR1 and CDR2 are MNHEY and SMNVEV (reference sequence). The CDR3: CASSHQPGTGNEKLFF. CDR3 coding DNA: TGTGCCAGCAGTCACCAACCAGGGACAGGGAACGAAAAACTGTTTTTT.

V usage is TRBV5-1 and J usage is TRBJ2-7; 9 nucleotides agree with TRBD2. The CDR3 is 14 residues long. With V trimmed by 1 base and J by 4 bases, 3 bases remained unmatched. Germline values: CDR1 SGHRS, CDR2 YFSETQ. The CDR3 protein is CASSLTSGRYEQYF. The CDR3 coding sequence is TGCGCCAGCAGCTTGACTAGCGGGCGTTACGAGCAGTACTTC.

The rearrangement joins TRBV27 to TRBJ2-2; 10 bases line up with TRBD2. The CDR3 length is 16 residues. The trim removed 6 bases at V and 4 bases at J, leaving 8 bases unmatched. The V gene's germline CDR1 is MNHEY and CDR2 SMNVEV (reference sequence). CDR3 in DNA: TGTGCCAGCAGCTCCCGGCTAGCGGGAGTCACCGGGGAGCTGTTTTTT. Its protein is CASSSRLAGVTGELFF.

The genes are TRBV5-4 and TRBJ2-3, with 7 bases that match TRBD2. The CDR3 is 16 residues long. Trimming removed 7 bases from V and 2 bases from J; junction bases left unmatched: 13. The germline V gene has CDR1 SGHNT and CDR2 YYREEE (reference sequence). The CDR3 sequence: CASAIGPSGYTDTQYF. The CDR3 nucleotides read TGTGCCAGCGCCATAGGCCCTAGCGGATACACAGATACGCAGTATTTT.

V usage is TRBV19 and J usage is TRBJ1-4; 10 bases map to TRBD1. The J segment lost 10 bases and the V segment lost 1 base, leaving 6 bases of the junction unmatched. Germline V gene lookup returns CDR1 LNHDA and CDR2 SQIVND (reference sequence). The CDR3 spans 15 residues. The CDR3 protein is CASSIVRDRGRKLFF. The DNA for the CDR3 is TGTGCCAGTAGTATAGTTCGGGACAGGGGACGAAAACTGTTTTTT.

V usage is TRBV9 and J usage is TRBJ1-1, with D possibly matching TRBD1 (5 bases). The CDR3 extends over 14 amino acids. Trimming pared 2 bases from V and 1 base from J, leaving 9 bases between. Germline assignment: CDR1 SGDLS and CDR2 YYNGEE. The CDR3 sequence is CASSVRGTNTEAFF. The CDR3 DNA reads as TGTGCCAGCAGCGTTCGGGGGACGAACACTGAAGCTTTCTTT.

This clone is a singleton in its sample. The chain carries TRBV11-3 and TRBJ1-1; D uncertain. V lost 0 bases and J lost 4, with 9 bases in between. The CDR3 totals 14 residues. Germline CDR1 reads SGHNT; CDR2 reads YENEEA. This chain's CDR3 is CASSLDGPGTEAFF. CDR3 coding DNA: TGTGCCAGCAGCTTAGATGGCCCTGGCACTGAAGCTTTCTTT.

The chain couples TRBV11-2 to TRBJ1-2; TRBD1 aligns across 7 bases. Germline CDR1 SGHAT, CDR2 FQNNGV. J gave up 5 bases and V 4 bases, and 10 bases lay outside the gene matches. This CDR3 spans 15 amino acids. The CDR3 sequence: CASSSLRTGSYGYTF. CDR3 sequence (DNA): TGTGCCAGCAGCTCCCTTCGGACAGGCTCATATGGCTACACCTTC.

This clone occurred a few times. This chain links TRBV2 with TRBJ1-3, with unresolved D. V lost 2 bases, J lost 6 bases, and 2 bases lay in between. The CDR3 loop spans 11 amino acids. The germline gives CDR1 SNHLY, CDR2 FYNNEI. In nucleotides, the CDR3 is TGTGCCAGCAGTGAACAAAACACCATATATTTT. It encodes CASSEQNTIYF.

CDR3 bases: TGTGCCAGCAGCTTACCAAGGGCAGGGTCCTACGAGCAGTACTTC. It specifies CASSLPRAGSYEQYF. The rearrangement joins TRBV7-2 to TRBJ2-7, with D perhaps TRBD1 (5 bases). Germline V gene lookup returns CDR1 SGHTA and CDR2 FQGNSA. V was trimmed by 2 bases and J by 1 base, leaving 12 bases between them. The CDR3 has 15 amino acids.

V is TRBV10-3 and J is TRBJ1-2; D not certain. The CDR3 covers 14 residues. Germline loops: CDR1 ENHRY, CDR2 SYGVKD. With 3 bases removed from V and 2 bases from J, the gap between germline ends came to 10 bases. The chain's CDR3 is CAISERTGNYGYTF. The CDR3 coding sequence is TGTGCCATCAGTGAACGGACGGGGAACTATGGCTACACCTTC.

V and J are TRBV27 and TRBJ1-4; 11 nucleotides align to TRBD1. J gave up 8 bases and V 5 bases, and 7 bases lay outside the gene matches. The CDR3 covers 15 residues. The V gene's germline CDR1 is MNHEY and CDR2 SMNVEV (reference sequence). The CDR3 sequence is CASSPGQGAREKLFF. The CDR3 DNA sequence: TGTGCCAGCAGTCCAGGACAGGGGGCGAGGGAAAAACTGTTTTTT.

This clone was seen only a few times. The chain couples TRBV7-2 to TRBJ2-7, with D tentatively TRBD1 (6 bases). The ends were cut back, 5 bases at V and 5 bases at J, with 13 bases in the middle. Germline V gene lookup returns CDR1 SGHTA and CDR2 FQGNSA. CDR3 length equals 13 residues. CDR3 residues: CASSRDTFDEQYF. CDR3 coding DNA: TGTGCCAGCAGCCGGGACACCTTTGACGAGCAGTACTTC.

The rearrangement joins TRBV29-1 to TRBJ2-7; D is uncertain. The CDR3 consists of 14 residues. V gave up 3 bases and J gave up 0 bases, with 12 bases separating them. From germline, CDR1 is SQVTM and CDR2 ANQGSEA. In DNA form, the CDR3 reads TGCAGCGTTGAGATTGACGGAGACTCCTACGAGCAGTACTTC. Translation: CSVEIDGDSYEQYF.

This clone was detected once. The chain combines TRBV5-1 with TRBJ1-1; 7 nucleotides match TRBD1. CDR1 is SGHRS and CDR2 is YFSETQ in the germline V gene. The CDR3 spans 16 residues. J was trimmed by 2 bases and V by 4 bases; bases with no gene match: 11. This chain's CDR3 is CASSPGQRGLNTEAFF. The CDR3 bases are TGCGCCAGCAGCCCGGGACAAAGGGGGCTAAACACTGAAGCTTTCTTT.

This sequence joins TRBV7-7 and TRBJ1-5; D perhaps matches TRBD1 (6 bases). Germline-derived CDR1 and CDR2 are SSHAT and FNYEAQ (reference sequence). V dropped 5 bases and J dropped 3 bases, with 8 bases sitting between them. The CDR3 extends over 13 amino acids. This CDR3 reads CASSRDTNQPQHF. As DNA, the CDR3 is TGTGCCAGCAGCCGGGACACCAATCAGCCCCAGCATTTT.

This sequence joins TRBV5-1 and TRBJ2-1; 10 bases line up with TRBD1. V lost 5 bases and J lost 6; bases outside the gene matches: 5. The CDR3 is 14 amino acids. Germline V gene lookup returns CDR1 SGHRS and CDR2 YFSETQ. CDR3 sequence reads: CASSRQGAGNEQFF. The DNA for the CDR3 is TGCGCCAGCAGTCGACAGGGGGCTGGCAATGAGCAGTTCTTC.

The rearrangement uses TRBV24-1 and TRBJ2-1, with 13 bases aligning to TRBD2. Germline V CDR1 and CDR2: KGHDR, SFDVKD. This CDR3 has 18 residues. Losses at the gene ends were 4 bases for V and 7 bases for J; bases not matched to a gene: 12. Here the CDR3 reads CATSEAGMGTSGKNEQFF. The DNA for the CDR3 is TGTGCCACCAGTGAGGCAGGGATGGGGACTAGCGGGAAAAATGAGCAGTTCTTC.

The chain uses TRBV5-1 and TRBJ2-3, with 8 nucleotides matching TRBD2. CDR1 is SGHRS, CDR2 YFSETQ, per germline. V lost 4 bases to trimming and J lost 2 bases; unmatched junction nucleotides: 6. This CDR3 spans 15 amino acids. CDR3 loop: CASSPAGVVTDTQYF. DNA for the CDR3: TGCGCCAGCAGCCCAGCGGGAGTGGTCACAGATACGCAGTATTTT.